These T cell receptor beta chains were read from a single sample in a study of T cell repertoires in cytomegalovirus infection. TCRdb re-called the reads through MiXCR, storing one row per CDR3 protein. This sample carries some 310,000 distinct CDR3 sequences, approximately 25% of them seen once, and the ten largest clones take 10% to 15%. These TCRs are of unknown antigen specificity. The sequenced sample was cultured PBMCs, obtained from culture after CMV antigen stimulation. The receptors here all came from a human donor in good health (CMV status not recorded). Some clones in this sample may be carry-over from other donors' samples. Each CDR3 is given with its conserved first and last residue. The D gene is left open where the match is weak. Clone size is stated in some rows and not others, as once, few, many or a class when expanded.

CDR3nt: TGTGCCAGCAGCTCCGACTCGCGCACAGATACGCAGTATTTT; CDR3aa: CASSSDSRTDTQYF; j_gene: TRBJ2-3; v_gene: TRBV7-3; d_gene: .; abundance: many
CDR3nt: TGCGCCAGCAGCCCAGGTTGGGGGAACACTGAAGCTTTCTTT; CDR3aa: CASSPGWGNTEAFF; j_gene: TRBJ1-1; v_gene: TRBV5-1; d_gene: .; abundance: few
CDR3nt: TGCAGTGCTAGAGACCCCCAGGGGGCTTGGGGGAACACTGAAGCTTTCTTT; CDR3aa: CSARDPQGAWGNTEAFF; j_gene: TRBJ1-1; v_gene: TRBV20-1; d_gene: TRBD1; abundance: few
CDR3nt: TGTGCCAGTAGTATATATCAGGGCGGGACTGAAGCTTTCTTT; CDR3aa: CASSIYQGGTEAFF; j_gene: TRBJ1-1; v_gene: TRBV19; d_gene: .; abundance: few
CDR3nt: TGTGCCAGCAGCTTAAGGCTGGCGGGAAGTTCCTACAATGAGCAGTTCTTC; CDR3aa: CASSLRLAGSSYNEQFF; j_gene: TRBJ2-1; v_gene: TRBV11-2; d_gene: .; abundance: few
CDR3nt: TGCGCCAGTTCCCGGGAGGGATCCACAGATACGCAGTATTTT; CDR3aa: CASSREGSTDTQYF; j_gene: TRBJ2-3; v_gene: TRBV5-1; d_gene: TRBD2; abundance: few
CDR3nt: TGTGCCAGCAGCTCGAGGACTAGCGGGTTGACCCAGTACTTC; CDR3aa: CASSSRTSGLTQYF; j_gene: TRBJ2-5; v_gene: TRBV5-6; d_gene: TRBD2; abundance: .
CDR3nt: TGTGCCAGCAGCTCGGGACTAGCGGGAGGGTCCTACAATGAGCAGTTCTTC; CDR3aa: CASSSGLAGGSYNEQFF; j_gene: TRBJ2-1; v_gene: TRBV13; d_gene: TRBD2; abundance: few
CDR3nt: TGTGCCAGCGGGACTAGCGGGAGTTACGAGCAGTACTTC; CDR3aa: CASGTSGSYEQYF; j_gene: TRBJ2-7; v_gene: TRBV19; d_gene: TRBD2; abundance: .
CDR3nt: TGTGCCAGCAGCGTCCTCAGTGAGAACACCGGGGAGCTGTTTTTT; CDR3aa: CASSVLSENTGELFF; j_gene: TRBJ2-2; v_gene: TRBV9; d_gene: .; abundance: .
CDR3nt: TGTGCCAGCAGTTACTCGGCGGGGGGAGATTCACCCCTCCACTTT; CDR3aa: CASSYSAGGDSPLHF; j_gene: TRBJ1-6; v_gene: TRBV6-5; d_gene: .; abundance: .
CDR3nt: TGTGCCAGCAGTTTAGGCAGGGGGTGGGGAAACACAGATACGCAGTATTTT; CDR3aa: CASSLGRGWGNTDTQYF; j_gene: TRBJ2-3; v_gene: TRBV27; d_gene: TRBD1; abundance: .
CDR3nt: TGCGCCAGCAGCCGTTCGGCAGCGGAACAAGAGACCCAGTACTTC; CDR3aa: CASSRSAAEQETQYF; j_gene: TRBJ2-5; v_gene: TRBV4-3; d_gene: .; abundance: .
CDR3nt: TGTGCCAGCAGCTTAGGAGAAGCGGGACCCCAAGAGACCCAGTACTTC; CDR3aa: CASSLGEAGPQETQYF; j_gene: TRBJ2-5; v_gene: TRBV7-2; d_gene: TRBD2; abundance: many
CDR3nt: TGTGCCAGCAGCTTAACCCAGGGTAGCGGGCTCTCCTACAATGAGCAGTTCTTC; CDR3aa: CASSLTQGSGLSYNEQFF; j_gene: TRBJ2-1; v_gene: TRBV11-3; d_gene: TRBD2; abundance: .
CDR3nt: TGCGCCAGCAGCCAACAACCGGGGCTAGGATCACCCCTCCACTTT; CDR3aa: CASSQQPGLGSPLHF; j_gene: TRBJ1-6; v_gene: TRBV4-1; d_gene: .; abundance: .
CDR3nt: TGTGCCAGCAGTCCTCGACTAGCGGGAGCTAATAGTGAGCAGTTCTTC; CDR3aa: CASSPRLAGANSEQFF; j_gene: TRBJ2-1; v_gene: TRBV7-6; d_gene: TRBD2; abundance: .
CDR3nt: TGTGCCAGCAGCCACCAACCGGGACAGGGGCCTCATGAGCAGTTCTTC; CDR3aa: CASSHQPGQGPHEQFF; j_gene: TRBJ2-1; v_gene: TRBV7-9; d_gene: TRBD1; abundance: .
CDR3nt: TGTGCCAGCAGCTCTCGACTAGCCACGGGCACCGGGGAGCTGTTTTTT; CDR3aa: CASSSRLATGTGELFF; j_gene: TRBJ2-2; v_gene: TRBV11-3; d_gene: TRBD2; abundance: .
CDR3nt: TGTGCCAGCAGTAATATAGGCACAGATACGCAGTATTTT; CDR3aa: CASSNIGTDTQYF; j_gene: TRBJ2-3; v_gene: TRBV27; d_gene: .; abundance: .
CDR3nt: TGTGCCAGCACTACATCCGGGACCGGGGAGCTGTTTTTT; CDR3aa: CASTTSGTGELFF; j_gene: TRBJ2-2; v_gene: TRBV6-2/TRBV6-3; d_gene: .; abundance: few
CDR3nt: TGTGCCAGCAGTTCCTCGGGAGGGGACGGCTACACCTTC; CDR3aa: CASSSSGGDGYTF; j_gene: TRBJ1-2; v_gene: TRBV12-3/TRBV12-4; d_gene: .; abundance: few
CDR3nt: TGTGCCAGTATTATTGTGGGGAAAGAGACCCAGTACTTC; CDR3aa: CASIIVGKETQYF; j_gene: TRBJ2-5; v_gene: TRBV7-9; d_gene: .; abundance: .
CDR3nt: TGTGCCAGCAGTTTTGGGACAGGGCAAGGAGTAAAGCCCCAGCATTTT; CDR3aa: CASSFGTGQGVKPQHF; j_gene: TRBJ1-5; v_gene: TRBV12-3/TRBV12-4; d_gene: TRBD1; abundance: few
CDR3nt: TGTGCCAGTAGCCGTTACAGGGACCCAGCTAGCACAGATACGCAGTATTTT; CDR3aa: CASSRYRDPASTDTQYF; j_gene: TRBJ2-3; v_gene: TRBV19; d_gene: .; abundance: few
CDR3nt: TGTGCCAGCAGTTACTCCATAACTAGCGGGCGCTCCTACGAGCAGTACTTC; CDR3aa: CASSYSITSGRSYEQYF; j_gene: TRBJ2-7; v_gene: TRBV6-2/TRBV6-3; d_gene: TRBD2; abundance: many
CDR3nt: TGTGCCAGCAGCTTACAGGGGGCCGGTGAGCAGTTCTTC; CDR3aa: CASSLQGAGEQFF; j_gene: TRBJ2-1; v_gene: TRBV11-2; d_gene: TRBD1; abundance: .
CDR3nt: TGTGCCAGCAGACTCCCTCGACGGCGAGGGCTTGATTCACCCCTCCACTTT; CDR3aa: CASRLPRRRGLDSPLHF; j_gene: TRBJ1-6; v_gene: TRBV7-8; d_gene: .; abundance: many
CDR3nt: TGTGCCAGCAGCCTAACTAGTGGGGCCTACGAGCAGTACTTC; CDR3aa: CASSLTSGAYEQYF; j_gene: TRBJ2-7; v_gene: TRBV12-3/TRBV12-4; d_gene: .; abundance: once
CDR3nt: TGTGCCCTGCCCCCGCTCGCGGGAGGGAACAATGAGCAGTTCTTC; CDR3aa: CALPPLAGGNNEQFF; j_gene: TRBJ2-1; v_gene: TRBV7-9; d_gene: TRBD2; abundance: few
CDR3nt: TGTGCCAGCAGTCAAGACAGGGGCGGCAATGAAAAACTGTTTTTT; CDR3aa: CASSQDRGGNEKLFF; j_gene: TRBJ1-4; v_gene: TRBV6-1; d_gene: TRBD1; abundance: many
CDR3nt: TGTGCCAGCAGCGTAGCGGGACATAGGAACACCGGGGAGCTGTTTTTT; CDR3aa: CASSVAGHRNTGELFF; j_gene: TRBJ2-2; v_gene: TRBV9; d_gene: .; abundance: .
CDR3nt: TGTGCCAGCAGTTACATGGGGCGGACCACTGAAGCTTTCTTT; CDR3aa: CASSYMGRTTEAFF; j_gene: TRBJ1-1; v_gene: TRBV6-2/TRBV6-3; d_gene: .; abundance: few
CDR3nt: TGCGCCAGCAGCCAGGGTCCTACAGGCCCACGGGGGACTGAAGCTTTCTTT; CDR3aa: CASSQGPTGPRGTEAFF; j_gene: TRBJ1-1; v_gene: TRBV4-1; d_gene: .; abundance: few
CDR3nt: TGTGCCAGCAGCCGCACCTGGGGCTCCTACAATGAGCAGTTCTTC; CDR3aa: CASSRTWGSYNEQFF; j_gene: TRBJ2-1; v_gene: TRBV9; d_gene: .; abundance: once
CDR3nt: TGTGCCAGCGGAAATAGGGGACTAGGGGGTGAGCAGTTCTTC; CDR3aa: CASGNRGLGGEQFF; j_gene: TRBJ2-1; v_gene: TRBV7-2; d_gene: TRBD2; abundance: many
CDR3nt: TGTGCCAGTAGTAGACAGGGGACGAGGACCGGGGAGCTGTTTTTT; CDR3aa: CASSRQGTRTGELFF; j_gene: TRBJ2-2; v_gene: TRBV19; d_gene: TRBD1; abundance: few
CDR3nt: TGTGCCAGCAGCTTACAGAGCTCTGGAAACACCATATATTTT; CDR3aa: CASSLQSSGNTIYF; j_gene: TRBJ1-3; v_gene: TRBV7-6; d_gene: .; abundance: many
CDR3nt: TGTGCCAGCAGCTACGACCCGGGGAGCACAGATACGCAGTATTTT; CDR3aa: CASSYDPGSTDTQYF; j_gene: TRBJ2-3; v_gene: TRBV6-2/TRBV6-3; d_gene: .; abundance: few
CDR3nt: TGTGCCAGCAGCCTTGATGGACAGGGAGGGACTGAAGCTTTCTTT; CDR3aa: CASSLDGQGGTEAFF; j_gene: TRBJ1-1; v_gene: TRBV7-2; d_gene: TRBD1; abundance: many
CDR3nt: TGTGCCAGCAGCCCCTGGAGGGTCGGGTACTTC; CDR3aa: CASSPWRVGYF; j_gene: TRBJ2-7; v_gene: TRBV11-3; d_gene: .; abundance: few
CDR3nt: TGTGCCAGCAGTGATATGGACAGGGGGAACACTGAAGCTTTCTTT; CDR3aa: CASSDMDRGNTEAFF; j_gene: TRBJ1-1; v_gene: TRBV25-1; d_gene: TRBD1; abundance: .
CDR3nt: TGTGCCAGCAGCTCCGCGAGACTAGCGGGAGGGCAAGAGACCCAGTACTTC; CDR3aa: CASSSARLAGGQETQYF; j_gene: TRBJ2-5; v_gene: TRBV7-8; d_gene: TRBD2; abundance: few
CDR3nt: TGTGCCAGCAGCCCGGGACTCCTGGCCAATGAGCAGTTCTTC; CDR3aa: CASSPGLLANEQFF; j_gene: TRBJ2-1; v_gene: TRBV11-1; d_gene: .; abundance: .
CDR3nt: TGTGCCAGCAGCTTAGTTTCTATCCAGCATCAGTACTTC; CDR3aa: CASSLVSIQHQYF; j_gene: TRBJ2-7; v_gene: TRBV7-2; d_gene: .; abundance: many
CDR3nt: TGTGCCAGCAGCTTCGGACAGATCTCTGGGGGCTACACCTTC; CDR3aa: CASSFGQISGGYTF; j_gene: TRBJ1-2; v_gene: TRBV7-2; d_gene: .; abundance: few
CDR3nt: TGTGCCAGCAGCTGGAGCGGGAGTAAGACAGATACGCAGTATTTT; CDR3aa: CASSWSGSKTDTQYF; j_gene: TRBJ2-3; v_gene: TRBV7-2; d_gene: TRBD2; abundance: many
CDR3nt: TGCGCCAGCAGCTTTGCATTCCGGGGCACGTCTGTCTATGGCTACACCTTC; CDR3aa: CASSFAFRGTSVYGYTF; j_gene: TRBJ1-2; v_gene: TRBV5-1; d_gene: .; abundance: .
CDR3nt: TGTGCCAGTAACGGACTGGACAGGGGAAACACCATATATTTT; CDR3aa: CASNGLDRGNTIYF; j_gene: TRBJ1-3; v_gene: TRBV19; d_gene: TRBD1; abundance: .
CDR3nt: TGCAGTGCTAGTCGGTCGCGGAGTAGCAATCAGCCCCAGCATTTT; CDR3aa: CSASRSRSSNQPQHF; j_gene: TRBJ1-5; v_gene: TRBV20-1; d_gene: .; abundance: many
CDR3nt: TGTGCCAGCAGTTTGGGACTTGGAGATCAGCCCCAGCATTTT; CDR3aa: CASSLGLGDQPQHF; j_gene: TRBJ1-5; v_gene: TRBV6-6; d_gene: .; abundance: .
CDR3nt: TGTGCCAGCAGCTTATTAGCGGGAGGGGCCACAGATACGCAGTATTTT; CDR3aa: CASSLLAGGATDTQYF; j_gene: TRBJ2-3; v_gene: TRBV7-2; d_gene: TRBD2; abundance: .
CDR3nt: TGTGCCAGCAGCCTACAGGCTTCTACACAAAATGAGCAGTTCTTC; CDR3aa: CASSLQASTQNEQFF; j_gene: TRBJ2-1; v_gene: TRBV7-2; d_gene: .; abundance: many
CDR3nt: TGTGCCAGCAGGGTAGCGGATGCTAGCACAGATACGCAGTATTTT; CDR3aa: CASRVADASTDTQYF; j_gene: TRBJ2-3; v_gene: TRBV7-2; d_gene: .; abundance: .
CDR3nt: TGTGCCAGCAGCGCGTTCGGACAGGCCAACCTTGGGACCCAGTACTTC; CDR3aa: CASSAFGQANLGTQYF; j_gene: TRBJ2-5; v_gene: TRBV28; d_gene: TRBD1; abundance: many
CDR3nt: TGTGCCAGCAGCTTGCGGGGAGGGGCAGGGAACACTGAAGCTTTCTTT; CDR3aa: CASSLRGGAGNTEAFF; j_gene: TRBJ1-1; v_gene: TRBV7-2; d_gene: .; abundance: many
CDR3nt: TGTGCCAGCAGCTTGGATCTGGGCCGGCGCCTCAGCGAAAAACTGTTTTTT; CDR3aa: CASSLDLGRRLSEKLFF; j_gene: TRBJ1-4; v_gene: TRBV5-5; d_gene: .; abundance: many
CDR3nt: TGTGCCAGCAGATTTAGCGGGATAGGAGATGAGCAGTTCTTC; CDR3aa: CASRFSGIGDEQFF; j_gene: TRBJ2-1; v_gene: TRBV6-1; d_gene: TRBD2; abundance: few